One and the same sample provided the 27 T cell receptor beta chains below, sequenced in a study of blood T cell repertoires in COVID-19. Repertoires were generated with immunoSEQ multiplex PCR, while TCRdb's copy carries only in-frame clones and drops some. Of hundreds of thousands of clones listed, about 87% are singletons. Input material: PBMCs or T cells enriched from blood (not recorded which). These receptors originate from a man aged 50 to 59 who had been exposed to COVID-19.

The CDR3 region has the DNA TGTGCCACCAGTGTGGGTCAGGGATGGACAGATACGCAGTATTTT. It specifies CATSVGQGWTDTQYF. This chain uses TRBV24-1 with TRBJ2-3; maybe TRBD1 (5 bases). V was cut by 5 bases and J by 3 bases, with 14 bases left in between. This CDR3 comprises 15 residues. In germline, CDR1 is KGHDR, CDR2 SFDVKD.

For this clone: Other nucleotide sequences from this sample produce the same CDR3. The J gene is TRBJ2-5, the V gene TRBV7-2; 7 bases agree with TRBD2. The CDR3 is made up of 14 amino acids. V was pared by 1 base and J by 1 base, with 0 bases of the junction left unmatched. Germline CDR1 reads SGHTA; CDR2 reads FQGNSA. The chain's CDR3 is CASSLGGGQETQYF. For the CDR3, the DNA is TGTGCCAGCAGCTTAGGGGGGGGCCAAGAGACCCAGTACTTC.

The chain joins TRBV5-1 to TRBJ1-1, with no clear D. V was cut by 5 bases and J by 1 base, with 9 bases left in between. There are 13 residues in the CDR3. CDR1 is SGHRS, CDR2 YFSETQ, per germline. The CDR3 bases are TGCGCCAGCAGTGAGGGCCGGAACACTGAAGCTTTCTTT. Its protein is CASSEGRNTEAFF.

This chain connects TRBV9 to TRBJ2-1, with 8 bases lining up with TRBD1. V shed 4 bases, J shed 4 bases, and the junction held 7 bases outside the gene matches. Germline V lookup: CDR1 SGDLS, CDR2 YYNGEE. The CDR3 sequence is 15 residues long. CDR3 protein: CASSPDRGLYNEQFF. CDR3 nucleotide sequence: TGTGCCAGCAGCCCCGACAGGGGCCTGTACAATGAGCAGTTCTTC. Supplemented by reference TRBV9 and TRBJ2-1, the full variable domain reads DSGVTQTPKHLITATGQRVTLRCSPRSGDLSVYWYQQSLDQGLQFLIQYYNGEERAKGNILERFSAQQFPDLHSELNLSSLELGDSALYFCASSPDRGLYNEQFFGPGTRLTVL.

This chain uses TRBV10-3 with TRBJ1-3; D is perhaps TRBD1 (6 bases). The CDR3 extends over 15 amino acids. Trimming removed 9 bases at V and 0 bases at J, with 15 bases between. CDR1 and CDR2 (germline): ENHRY, SYGVKD. The CDR3 sequence is CAISGHLSSGNTIYF. CDR3 nucleotide sequence: TGTGCCATTTCGGGACACCTGAGCTCTGGAAACACCATATATTTT.

V gene TRBV18 combines with J gene TRBJ2-1; D is perhaps TRBD2 (5 bases). In germline, CDR1 is KGHSH, CDR2 LQKENI. Trimming removed 5 bases at V and 8 bases at J, with 19 bases between. The CDR3 spans 15 residues. The CDR3 DNA reads as TGTGCCAGCTCAAAAGACGGTGGGTACGGGGATGAGCAGTTCTTC. Translating it yields CASSKDGGYGDEQFF.

The chain couples TRBV11-1 to TRBJ1-1; 8 nucleotides line up with TRBD1. V lost 1 base, J lost 1 base, and 5 bases stayed unmatched. The CDR3 sequence is 16 residues long. CDR1 is SGHAT and CDR2 is FQDESV in the germline V gene (reference sequence). The DNA of the CDR3 is TGTGCCAGCAGCTTAGGTCGACAGGGGAAGAACACTGAAGCTTTCTTT. Amino acid sequence: CASSLGRQGKNTEAFF.

The chain has TRBV2 and TRBJ2-7, with D unresolved. V was trimmed by 5 bases and J by 0 bases, leaving 8 bases between them. CDR1 SNHLY and CDR2 FYNNEI come from the germline V gene. This CDR3 spans 13 amino acids. The CDR3, as DNA: TGTGCCAGCAGTATTCATAGCTCCTACGAGCAGTACGTC. This codes for CASSIHSSYEQYV.

The rearrangement uses TRBV5-6 and TRBJ1-4; 8 bases fit TRBD1. The V gene end was trimmed by 2 bases and the J gene end by 7 bases; junction bases not matched to a gene: 10. CDR3 length equals 16 residues. Germline V gives CDR1 SGHDT, CDR2 YYEEEE. The DNA of the CDR3 is TGTGCCAGCAGCTTTGTTCGTGACAGGGGAGGTGAAAAACTGTTTTTT. This translates into CASSFVRDRGGEKLFF.

V gene TRBV28 combines with J gene TRBJ1-1, with D possibly TRBD1 on 5 matching bases. Germline CDR1 and CDR2: MDHEN and SYDVKM. Trimming stripped 6 bases from V and 2 bases from J, with 25 bases between. The CDR3 spans 18 residues. The CDR3 here is CASSKTRLAGRSNTEAFF. For the CDR3, the DNA is TGTGCCAGCAGCAAGACCCGTCTGGCAGGGCGGAGTAACACTGAAGCTTTCTTT.

This sequence joins TRBV28 and TRBJ1-2; D might be TRBD1 (5 bases). CDR3 size: 14 residues. The V end lost 4 bases, the J end lost 7 bases, and 16 bases lay between the germline ends. Germline-derived CDR1 and CDR2 are MDHEN and SYDVKM. The CDR3 bases are TGTGCCAGCAGTTCCGCGGGGGTCCTCGGTGGCTACACCTTC. Translation: CASSSAGVLGGYTF.

This chain uses TRBV2 with TRBJ1-1; D unclear. Germline CDR1 reads SNHLY; CDR2 reads FYNNEI. V was cut by 2 bases and J by 10 bases, with 17 bases left in between. The CDR3 has 14 residues. CDR3: CASSEHGNSMRAFF. CDR3 DNA sequence: TGTGCCAGCAGTGAACACGGGAACAGTATGAGAGCTTTCTTT.

This rearrangement joins TRBV5-1 to TRBJ2-7, with TRBD1 matching 9 bases. V shed 4 bases and J 6 bases; nucleotides not matched to a gene: 8. Germline CDR1 is SGHRS and CDR2 is YFSETQ. There are 14 residues in the CDR3. The CDR3 reads CASSVGQGTGEQYV. Here the CDR3 DNA reads TGCGCCAGCAGCGTTGGACAGGGGACGGGCGAGCAGTACGTC.

The genes are TRBV7-3 and TRBJ2-2; no clear D. Germline CDR1 is SGHTA and CDR2 is FQGTGA. The CDR3 has 12 residues. Trimming shortened V by 5 bases and J by 2 bases, and 3 bases separated the two germline ends. The CDR3 sequence is CASSLNTGELFF. The DNA of the CDR3 is TGTGCCAGCAGCCTCAACACCGGGGAGCTGTTTTTT.

The chain recombines TRBV7-2 with TRBJ1-2; 7 bases are a match to TRBD1. Germline V gene lookup returns CDR1 SGHTA and CDR2 FQGNSA. V shed 0 bases and J 4 bases; nucleotides not matched to a gene: 5. CDR3 length equals 15 residues. DNA of the CDR3: TGTGCCAGCAGCTTAGCGGGGACAGCTGTCTATGGCTACACCTTC. Its protein is CASSLAGTAVYGYTF.

This rearrangement joins TRBV28 to TRBJ2-7; a possible D gene is TRBD1 (6 bases). V was trimmed by 3 bases and J by 5 bases, leaving 14 bases between them. The CDR3 totals 14 residues. Looked up from germline, CDR1 is MDHEN and CDR2 is SYDVKM. CDR3 protein: CASSFSRGWDEQYV. In nucleotides, the CDR3 is TGTGCCAGCAGTTTCTCCAGGGGTTGGGACGAGCAGTACGTC.

The rearrangement joins TRBV7-2 to TRBJ1-2, with D possibly TRBD1 on 5 matching bases. Trimming removed 0 bases at V and 8 bases at J, with 10 bases between. The germline CDR1 and CDR2 sequences are SGHTA and FQGNSA. The CDR3 is made up of 13 amino acids. CDR3 protein: CASSLAREHGYTF. The CDR3 DNA is TGTGCCAGCAGCTTAGCCAGGGAACACGGCTACACCTTC.

The chain carries TRBV18 and TRBJ1-6, with TRBD1 as a possible D gene (5 bases). The CDR3 runs to 14 residues. Per the germline V gene, CDR1 is KGHSH and CDR2 is LQKENI. With 3 bases removed from V and 7 bases from J, the gap between germline ends came to 10 bases. The CDR3 spells CASSPTVRNSPLHF. CDR3 DNA sequence: TGTGCCAGCTCACCGACAGTAAGGAATTCACCCCTCCACTTT.

The chain carries TRBV7-2 and TRBJ1-5; D possibly corresponds to TRBD1 (6 bases). Germline loops: CDR1 SGHTA, CDR2 FQGNSA. V lost 5 bases and J lost 0, with 11 bases in between. This CDR3 region has 15 residues. The CDR3 reads CASSRDIDSNQPQHF. The CDR3 DNA reads TGTGCCAGCAGCCGGGACATAGATAGCAATCAGCCCCAGCATTTT.

This clone was seen only once. The V and J genes are TRBV6-5 and TRBJ2-1; TRBD2 might be the D (5 bases). The V end lost 4 bases, the J end lost 14 bases, and 27 bases lay between the germline ends. The CDR3 sequence is 16 residues long. CDR1 MNHEY and CDR2 SVGAGI come from the germline V gene. Here the CDR3 reads CASSSLTSPGSLPKFF. CDR3 DNA: TGTGCCAGCAGTTCACTCACCTCCCCGGGGAGCCTTCCTAAGTTCTTC.

V is TRBV28 and J is TRBJ1-2; D gene uncertain. Trimming stripped 6 bases from V and 8 bases from J, with 13 bases between. CDR1 and CDR2 (germline): MDHEN, SYDVKM. CDR3 size: 12 residues. The CDR3 sequence is CASSPVDGGYTF. The CDR3 DNA is TGTGCCAGCAGCCCTGTCGACGGGGGCTACACCTTC.

The chain is built from TRBV5-1 and TRBJ2-5; 7 bases are a match to TRBD2. The germline gives CDR1 SGHRS, CDR2 YFSETQ. V was pared by 4 bases and J by 5 bases, with 14 bases of the junction left unmatched. The CDR3 contains 16 residues. CDR3 sequence (DNA): TGCGCCAGCAGCCTGGGTGGTGGCGGGAGTAGGGAGACCCAGTACTTC. It encodes CASSLGGGGSRETQYF.

This chain joins TRBV7-3 and TRBJ2-2, with D unresolved. The CDR3 consists of 17 residues. Germline V gene lookup returns CDR1 SGHTA and CDR2 FQGTGA. Trimming stripped 5 bases from V and 0 bases from J, with 16 bases between. This CDR3 reads CASSIHGGTTNTGELFF. For the CDR3, the DNA is TGTGCCAGCAGCATACACGGCGGTACTACGAACACCGGGGAGCTGTTTTTT.

The rearrangement uses TRBV27 and TRBJ1-2, with 8 bases fitting TRBD1. CDR1 MNHEY and CDR2 SMNVEV come from the germline V gene (reference sequence). CDR3 length: 17 residues. V trimming: 0 bases; J trimming: 4 bases; junction bases outside the gene matches: 10. The CDR3 loop is CASSLSSGRGLFYGYTF. As DNA, the CDR3 is TGTGCCAGCAGTTTATCGTCGGGCAGGGGGCTGTTCTATGGCTACACCTTC.

The chain uses TRBV7-9 and TRBJ1-1, with 8 positions matching TRBD1. Germline V gives CDR1 SEHNR, CDR2 FQNEAQ (reference sequence). The CDR3 length is 14 residues. V dropped 2 bases and J dropped 6; count of bases not matched to a gene: 5. CDR3 in amino acids: CASSLQGAGAEAFF. The CDR3 DNA sequence: TGTGCCAGCAGCTTACAGGGGGCCGGGGCTGAAGCTTTCTTT.

This sequence joins TRBV29-1 and TRBJ1-2; a possible D gene is TRBD1 (6 bases). V lost 2 bases to trimming and J lost 9 bases, with 13 bases between them. This CDR3 has 12 amino acids. Germline CDR1 is SQVTM and CDR2 is ANQGSEA. The CDR3 DNA reads TGCAGCGTTGAATTGGTCAGGGGTAGCTACACCTTC. It yields the protein CSVELVRGSYTF.

This sequence joins TRBV5-5 and TRBJ1-2; 8 bases agree with TRBD1. This CDR3 is 12 amino acids long. From germline, CDR1 is SGHKS and CDR2 YYEKEE (reference sequence). Losses at the gene ends were 2 bases for V and 10 bases for J; bases not matched to a gene: 4. The CDR3 loop reads CASSFPGGTYTF. In DNA form, the CDR3 reads TGTGCCAGCAGCTTCCCAGGGGGCACCTACACCTTC.